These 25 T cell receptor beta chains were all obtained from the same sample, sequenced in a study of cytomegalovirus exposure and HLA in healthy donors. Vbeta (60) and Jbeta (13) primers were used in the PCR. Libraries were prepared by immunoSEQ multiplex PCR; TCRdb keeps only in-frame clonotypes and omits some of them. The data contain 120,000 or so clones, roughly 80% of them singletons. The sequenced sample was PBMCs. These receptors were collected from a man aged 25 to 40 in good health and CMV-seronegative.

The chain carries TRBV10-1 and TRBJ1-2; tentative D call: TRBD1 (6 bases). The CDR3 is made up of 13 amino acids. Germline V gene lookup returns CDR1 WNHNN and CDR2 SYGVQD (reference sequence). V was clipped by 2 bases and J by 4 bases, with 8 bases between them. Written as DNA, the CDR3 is TGCGCCAGCAGTGAGACAGGGACCTATGGCTACACCTTC. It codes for CASSETGTYGYTF.

The CDR3, as DNA: TGCGCCAGCAGCCAAAGTCCCGGGGGGGCCCGCACAGATACGCAGTATTTT. Translated, it gives CASSQSPGGARTDTQYF. The chain joins TRBV4-3 to TRBJ2-3; 8 positions match TRBD2. The CDR3 has 17 amino acids. V gave up 2 bases and J gave up 1 base; unmatched junction bases: 8. Per the germline V gene, CDR1 is LGHNA and CDR2 is YSLEER.

CDR3: CASSLAGDLYEQYF. In nucleotides, the CDR3 is TGTGCCAGCAGCCTAGCGGGGGACTTATACGAGCAGTACTTC. The chain uses TRBV4-2 and TRBJ2-7; 9 bases are shared with TRBD2. The V gene end was trimmed by 4 bases and the J gene end by 4 bases; junction bases not matched to a gene: 5. This CDR3 region has 14 residues. Per germline, CDR1 LGHNA and CDR2 YNFKEQ.

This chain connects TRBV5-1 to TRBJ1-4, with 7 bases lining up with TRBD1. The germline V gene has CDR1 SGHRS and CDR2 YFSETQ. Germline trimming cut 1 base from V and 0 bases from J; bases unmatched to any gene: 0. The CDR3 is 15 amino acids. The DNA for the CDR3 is TGCGCCAGCAGCTTGCAGGGGGCAACTAATGAAAAACTGTTTTTT. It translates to CASSLQGATNEKLFF. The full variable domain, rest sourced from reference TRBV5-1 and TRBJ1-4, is KAGVTQTPRYLIKTRGQQVTLSCSPISGHRSVSWYQQTPGQGLQFLFEYFSETQRNKGNFPGRFSGRQFSNSRSEMNVSTLELGDSALYLCASSLQGATNEKLFFGSGTQLSVL.

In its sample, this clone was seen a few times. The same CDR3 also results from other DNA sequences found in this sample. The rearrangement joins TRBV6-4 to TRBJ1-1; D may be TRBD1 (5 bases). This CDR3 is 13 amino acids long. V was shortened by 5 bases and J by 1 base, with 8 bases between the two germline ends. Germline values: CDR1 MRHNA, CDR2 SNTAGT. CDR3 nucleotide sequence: TGTGCCAGCAGTTCCACAGGGAACACTGAAGCTTTCTTT. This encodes CASSSTGNTEAFF.

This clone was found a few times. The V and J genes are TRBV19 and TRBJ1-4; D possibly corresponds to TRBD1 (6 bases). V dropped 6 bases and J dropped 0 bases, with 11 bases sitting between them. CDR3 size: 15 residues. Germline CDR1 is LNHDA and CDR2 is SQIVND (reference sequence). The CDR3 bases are TGTGCCAGTAGGGACAGCCCTGCAACTAATGAAAAACTGTTTTTT. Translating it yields CASRDSPATNEKLFF.

CDR3 DNA: TGTGCCTGGAGTGGCCTAACAGTGGGCTATGGCTACACCTTC. Its protein product is CAWSGLTVGYGYTF. The chain joins TRBV30 to TRBJ1-2; unclear D gene. CDR1 is GTSNPN, CDR2 SVGIG, per germline (reference sequence). Trimming removed 1 base from V and 4 bases from J, with 13 bases in between. The CDR3 has 14 residues.

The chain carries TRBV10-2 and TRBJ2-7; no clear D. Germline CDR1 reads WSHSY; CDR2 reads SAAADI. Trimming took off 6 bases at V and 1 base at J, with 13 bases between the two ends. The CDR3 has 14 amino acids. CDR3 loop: CASRPELLSYEQYF. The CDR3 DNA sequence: TGCGCCAGCAGACCCGAGCTTCTTTCCTACGAGCAGTACTTC.

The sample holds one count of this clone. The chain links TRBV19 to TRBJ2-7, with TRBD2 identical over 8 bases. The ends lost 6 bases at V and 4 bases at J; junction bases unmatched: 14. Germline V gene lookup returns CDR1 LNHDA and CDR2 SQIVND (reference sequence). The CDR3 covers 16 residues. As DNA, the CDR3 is TGTGCCAGTAGCCTCGTAGCGGGATCGTTGGGATACGAGCAGTACTTC. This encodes CASSLVAGSLGYEQYF. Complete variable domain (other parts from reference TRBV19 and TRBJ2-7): DGGITQSPKYLFRKEGQNVTLSCEQNLNHDAMYWYRQDPGQGLRLIYYSQIVNDFQKGDIAEGYSVSREKKESFPLTVTSAQKNPTAFYLCASSLVAGSLGYEQYFGPGTRLTVT.

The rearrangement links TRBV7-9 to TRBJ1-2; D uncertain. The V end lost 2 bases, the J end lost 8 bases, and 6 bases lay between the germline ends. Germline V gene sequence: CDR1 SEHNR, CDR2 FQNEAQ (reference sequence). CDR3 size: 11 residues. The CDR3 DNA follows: TGTGCCAGCAGCTTAACTATGGGCTACACCTTC. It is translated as CASSLTMGYTF.

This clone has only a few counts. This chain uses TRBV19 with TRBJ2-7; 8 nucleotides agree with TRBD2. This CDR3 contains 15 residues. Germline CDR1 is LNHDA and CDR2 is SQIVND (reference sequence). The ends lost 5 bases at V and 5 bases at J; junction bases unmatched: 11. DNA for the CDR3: TGTGCCAGTAGTGGCGACAGCCGGGGGGGAAACGAGCAGTACTTC. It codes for CASSGDSRGGNEQYF. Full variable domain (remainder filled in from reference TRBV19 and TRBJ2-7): DGGITQSPKYLFRKEGQNVTLSCEQNLNHDAMYWYRQDPGQGLRLIYYSQIVNDFQKGDIAEGYSVSREKKESFPLTVTSAQKNPTAFYLCASSGDSRGGNEQYFGPGTRLTVT.

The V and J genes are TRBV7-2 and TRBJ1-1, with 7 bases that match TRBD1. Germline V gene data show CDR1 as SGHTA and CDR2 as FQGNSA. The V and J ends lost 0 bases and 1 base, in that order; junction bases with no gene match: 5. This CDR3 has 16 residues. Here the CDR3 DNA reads TGTGCCAGCAGCTTAGCTTGGGGACAGCCGAACACTGAAGCTTTCTTT. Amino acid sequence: CASSLAWGQPNTEAFF.

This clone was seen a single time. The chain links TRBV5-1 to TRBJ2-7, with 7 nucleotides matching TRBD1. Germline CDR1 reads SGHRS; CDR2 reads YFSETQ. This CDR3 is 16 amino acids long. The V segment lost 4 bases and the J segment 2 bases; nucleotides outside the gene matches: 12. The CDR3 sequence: CASSQRGQRNPYEQYF. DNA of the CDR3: TGCGCCAGCAGCCAACGGGGACAGCGGAACCCCTACGAGCAGTACTTC.

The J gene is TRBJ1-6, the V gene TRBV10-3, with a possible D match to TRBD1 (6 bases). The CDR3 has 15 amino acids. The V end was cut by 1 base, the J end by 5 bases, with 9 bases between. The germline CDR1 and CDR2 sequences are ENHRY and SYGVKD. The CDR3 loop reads CAISEFGQNNSPLHF. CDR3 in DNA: TGTGCCATCAGTGAGTTCGGACAGAATAATTCACCCCTCCACTTT.

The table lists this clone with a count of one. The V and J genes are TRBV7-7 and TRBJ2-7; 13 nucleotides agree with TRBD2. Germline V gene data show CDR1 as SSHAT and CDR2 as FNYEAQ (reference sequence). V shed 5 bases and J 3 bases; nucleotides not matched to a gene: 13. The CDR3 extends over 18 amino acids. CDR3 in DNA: TGTGCCAGCAGCGGCCGACTAGCGGGGGGACTCCTGAACTACGAGCAGTACTTC. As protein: CASSGRLAGGLLNYEQYF.

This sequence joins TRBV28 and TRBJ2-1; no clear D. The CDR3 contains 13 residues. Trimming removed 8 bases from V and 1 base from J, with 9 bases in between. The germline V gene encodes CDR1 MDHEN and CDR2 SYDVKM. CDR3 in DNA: TGTGCCAGCTCCCGGTTATCCTACAATGAGCAGTTCTTC. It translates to CASSRLSYNEQFF.

The CDR3 region has the DNA TGTGCCAGCTGGGGCTTCGACTATGGCTACACCTTC. Amino acid sequence: CASWGFDYGYTF. The V gene is TRBV6-5, the J gene TRBJ1-2, with TRBD1 as a possible D gene (5 bases). Germline CDR1 and CDR2: MNHEY and SVGAGI. This CDR3 spans 12 amino acids. V was trimmed by 8 bases and J by 3 bases, leaving 10 bases between them.

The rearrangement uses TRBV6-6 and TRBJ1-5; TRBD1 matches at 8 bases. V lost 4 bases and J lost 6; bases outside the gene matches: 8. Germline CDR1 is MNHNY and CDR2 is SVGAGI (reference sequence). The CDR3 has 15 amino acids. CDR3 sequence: CASSFSGGTGQPQHF. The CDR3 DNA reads TGTGCCAGCAGTTTTTCAGGGGGCACGGGTCAGCCCCAGCATTTT.

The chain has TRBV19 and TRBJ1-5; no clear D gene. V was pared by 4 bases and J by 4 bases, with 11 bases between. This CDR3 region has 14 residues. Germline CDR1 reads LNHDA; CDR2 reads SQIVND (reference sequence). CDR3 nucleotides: TGTGCCAGTAGTACCGGACTAACAAATCAGCCCCAGCATTTT. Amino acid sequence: CASSTGLTNQPQHF.

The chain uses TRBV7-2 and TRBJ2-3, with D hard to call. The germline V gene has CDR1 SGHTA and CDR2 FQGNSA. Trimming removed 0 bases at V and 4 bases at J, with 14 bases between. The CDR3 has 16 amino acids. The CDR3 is CASSLAARTNADTQYF. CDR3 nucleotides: TGTGCCAGCAGCTTAGCGGCCCGTACTAATGCAGATACGCAGTATTTT.

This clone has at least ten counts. The CDR3 reads CASSRPGGTYEQYF. As DNA, the CDR3 is TGTGCCAGCAGCCGCCCTGGAGGGACCTACGAGCAGTACTTC. The chain uses TRBV7-2 and TRBJ2-7, with D tentatively TRBD2 (6 bases). CDR3 length: 14 amino acids. V lost 5 bases and J lost 2, with 13 bases in between. CDR1 SGHTA and CDR2 FQGNSA come from the germline V gene.

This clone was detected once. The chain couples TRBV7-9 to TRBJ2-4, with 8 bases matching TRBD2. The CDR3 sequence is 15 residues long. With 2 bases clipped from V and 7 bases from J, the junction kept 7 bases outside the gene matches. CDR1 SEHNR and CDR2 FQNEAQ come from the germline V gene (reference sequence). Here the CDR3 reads CASSLLQRGTNIQYF. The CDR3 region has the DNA TGTGCCAGCAGCTTACTACAGCGGGGGACTAACATTCAGTACTTC.

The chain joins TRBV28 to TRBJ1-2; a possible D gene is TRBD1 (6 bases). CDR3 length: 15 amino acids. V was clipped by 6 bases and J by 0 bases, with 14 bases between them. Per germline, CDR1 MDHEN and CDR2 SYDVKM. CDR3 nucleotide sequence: TGTGCCAGCAGGCCTGTTGACAGGCCTAACTATGGCTACACCTTC. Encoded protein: CASRPVDRPNYGYTF.

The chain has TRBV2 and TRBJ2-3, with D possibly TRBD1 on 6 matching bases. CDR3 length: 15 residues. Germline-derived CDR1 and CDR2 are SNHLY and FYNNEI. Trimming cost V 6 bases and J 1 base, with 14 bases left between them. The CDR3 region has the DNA TGTGCCAGCAGCCGAGAGGGGGTTGGCACAGATACGCAGTATTTT. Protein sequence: CASSREGVGTDTQYF.

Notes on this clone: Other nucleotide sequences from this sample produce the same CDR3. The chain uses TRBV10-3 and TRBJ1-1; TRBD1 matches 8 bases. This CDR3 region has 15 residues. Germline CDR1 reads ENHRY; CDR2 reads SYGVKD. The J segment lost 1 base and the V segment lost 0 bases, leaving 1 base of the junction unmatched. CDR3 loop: CAISESGQGNTEAFF. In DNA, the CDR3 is TGTGCCATCAGTGAGTCAGGACAGGGGAACACTGAAGCTTTCTTT.